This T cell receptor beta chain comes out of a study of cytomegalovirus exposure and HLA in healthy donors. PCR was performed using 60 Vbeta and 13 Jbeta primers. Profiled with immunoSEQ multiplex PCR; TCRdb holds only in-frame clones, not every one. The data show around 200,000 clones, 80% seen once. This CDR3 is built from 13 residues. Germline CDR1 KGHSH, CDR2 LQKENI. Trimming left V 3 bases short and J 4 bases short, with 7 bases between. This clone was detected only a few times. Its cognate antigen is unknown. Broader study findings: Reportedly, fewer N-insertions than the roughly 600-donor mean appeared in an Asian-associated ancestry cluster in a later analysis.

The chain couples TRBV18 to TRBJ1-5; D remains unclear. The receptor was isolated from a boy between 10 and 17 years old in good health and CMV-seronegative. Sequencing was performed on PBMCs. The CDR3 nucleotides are TGTGCCAGCTCACCGTCGGTTAATCAGCCCCAGCATTTT. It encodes CASSPSVNQPQHF.